The 5 T cell receptor beta chains below come from one sample, sequenced in a study of shared clonotypes between healthy human individuals. Data came from immunoSEQ multiplex PCR; TCRdb stores just in-frame clones and leaves some out. The data show over a million clones, under 99% seen once. The material sequenced was naive CD4+ T cells sorted from blood. Described subset: CD45RA+ positively selected. These receptors all come from a man younger than 45 in good health.

The rearrangement links TRBV6-6 to TRBJ2-3; 7 bases fit TRBD1. V lost 7 bases, J lost 5 bases, and 6 bases stayed unmatched. The CDR3 is made up of 13 amino acids. Germline V gene data show CDR1 as MNHNY and CDR2 as SVGAGI (reference sequence). CDR3 coding DNA: TGTGCCAGCAATATCCCAGGGGGAGATACGCAGTATTTT. Encoded protein: CASNIPGGDTQYF.

This chain links TRBV4-2 with TRBJ1-4; D is perhaps TRBD1 (5 bases). The V end lost 4 bases, the J end lost 8 bases, and 20 bases lay between the germline ends. CDR3 size: 16 residues. The germline V gene has CDR1 LGHNA and CDR2 YNFKEQ. For the CDR3, the DNA is TGTGCCAGCAGCCTCGTGACGGGGGTGCGGGAGGAAAAACTGTTTTTT. Encoded protein: CASSLVTGVREEKLFF.

The chain has TRBV12-5 and TRBJ2-3; D call uncertain. V shed 5 bases and J shed 0 bases, with 9 bases lying between them. The germline V gene has CDR1 LGHNT and CDR2 FRNRAP. The CDR3 has 14 amino acids. The CDR3 sequence is CASGPGASTDTQYF. The CDR3 bases are TGTGCTAGTGGTCCTGGCGCGAGCACAGATACGCAGTATTTT. The whole variable domain, remainder taken from reference TRBV12-5 and TRBJ2-3, is DARVTQTPRHKVTEMGQEVTMRCQPILGHNTVFWYRQTMMQGLELLAYFRNRAPLDDSGMPKDRFSAEMPDATLATLKIQPSEPRDSAVYFCASGPGASTDTQYFGPGTRLTVL.

The J gene is TRBJ1-1, the V gene TRBV7-2; D may be TRBD1 (6 bases). The V and J ends lost 1 base and 4 bases respectively, with 13 bases between them. CDR3 length: 15 residues. CDR1 SGHTA and CDR2 FQGNSA come from the germline V gene. CDR3 in DNA: TGTGCCAGCAGCTTAGACTGGGGGCGCATCACTGAAGCTTTCTTT. Protein sequence: CASSLDWGRITEAFF.

As concerns this clone: Compared with germline, one end of the junction differs, possibly owing to a read error. This rearrangement joins TRBV28 to TRBJ2-3; the match to TRBD2 covers 8 bases. Germline V gene data show CDR1 as MDHEN and CDR2 as SYDVKM. This CDR3 comprises 16 residues. The CDR3 region is CASSFRGRSSGLGIDF. CDR3 nucleotide sequence: TGTGCCAGCAGTTTCCGCGGGAGGAGTTCAGGTCTTGGAATAGATTTT. Together with reference TRBV28 and TRBJ2-3, the CDR3 gives the full variable domain: DVKVTQSSRYLVKRTGEKVFLECVQDMDHENMFWYRQDPGLGLRLIYFSYDVKMKEKGDIPEGYSVSREKKERFSLILESASTNQTSMYLCASSFRGRSSGLGIDFGPGTRLTVL.